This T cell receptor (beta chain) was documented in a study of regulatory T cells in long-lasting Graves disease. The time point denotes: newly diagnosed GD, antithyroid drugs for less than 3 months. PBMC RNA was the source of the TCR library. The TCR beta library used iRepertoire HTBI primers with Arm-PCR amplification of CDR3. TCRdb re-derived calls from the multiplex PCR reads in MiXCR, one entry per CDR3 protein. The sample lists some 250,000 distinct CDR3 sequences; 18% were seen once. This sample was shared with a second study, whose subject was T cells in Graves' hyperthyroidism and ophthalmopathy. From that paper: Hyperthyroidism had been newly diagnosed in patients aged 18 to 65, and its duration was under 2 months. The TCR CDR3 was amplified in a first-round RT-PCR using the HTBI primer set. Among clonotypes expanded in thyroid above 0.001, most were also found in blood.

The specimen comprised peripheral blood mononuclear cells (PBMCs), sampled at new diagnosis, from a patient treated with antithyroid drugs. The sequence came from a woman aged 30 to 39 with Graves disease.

The CDR3 loop reads CSVRTGTANTGELFF. The CDR3 DNA sequence: TGCAGCGTTCGGACCGGGACGGCGAACACCGGGGAGCTGTTTTTT. V usage is TRBV29-1 and J usage is TRBJ2-2; D is perhaps TRBD1 or TRBD2 (5 bases each). Germline CDR1 reads SQVTM; CDR2 reads ANQGSEA. The CDR3 totals 15 residues. Trimming removed 5 bases at V and 0 bases at J, with 13 bases between.